The count of the clone carrying this TCR beta chain is one. Its antigen remains unknown. This entry comes from a study of T cell responses to AZD1222 COVID-19 vaccine. Study-wide findings and caveats: Vaccine-associated CD4 TCRs spanned spike, dominant at 160-218 and 743-854. Within unmutated variant regions lay the reported targets of nearly half of spike-specific TCRs. Baseline seropositivity characterized only a handful of AZD1222 recipients.

Germline CDR1 and CDR2: SGHTA and FQGNSA. This CDR3 is 14 amino acids long. Between the trimmed V and J ends, which lost 7 bases and 1 base, there was a span of 13 bases. Assay used: immunoSEQ multiplex PCR; TCRdb lists only in-frame clones, some missing. The sample holds over 150,000 clones, around 85% seen once. The sample consisted of peripheral blood, taken on day 0 of MenACWY control vaccination. The chain couples TRBV7-2 to TRBJ1-1, with D unclear. This clonotype was sampled from an adult in good health. The CDR3 bases are TGTGCCAGCAAACGATATGGGCAGAACACTGAAGCTTTCTTT. Protein product: CASKRYGQNTEAFF.